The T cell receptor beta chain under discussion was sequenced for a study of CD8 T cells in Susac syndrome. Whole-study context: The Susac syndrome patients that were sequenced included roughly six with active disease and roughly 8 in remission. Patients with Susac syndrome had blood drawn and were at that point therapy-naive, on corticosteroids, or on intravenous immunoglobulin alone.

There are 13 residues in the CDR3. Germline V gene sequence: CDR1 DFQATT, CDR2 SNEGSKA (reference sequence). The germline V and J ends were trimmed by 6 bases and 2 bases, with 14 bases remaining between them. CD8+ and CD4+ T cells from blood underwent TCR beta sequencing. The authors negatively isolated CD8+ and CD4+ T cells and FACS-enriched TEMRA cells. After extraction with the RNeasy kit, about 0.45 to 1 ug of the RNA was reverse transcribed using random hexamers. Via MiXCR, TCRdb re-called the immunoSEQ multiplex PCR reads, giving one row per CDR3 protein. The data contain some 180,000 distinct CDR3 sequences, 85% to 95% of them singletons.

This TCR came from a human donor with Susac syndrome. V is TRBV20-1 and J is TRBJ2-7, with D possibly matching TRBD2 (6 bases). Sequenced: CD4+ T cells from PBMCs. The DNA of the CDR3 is TGCAGTGCCATATGGCGGGGCACCTACGAGCAGTACTTC. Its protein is CSAIWRGTYEQYF.